Presented here are 15 T cell receptor beta chains from one specimen sequenced in a study of blood T cell repertoires in COVID-19. Method: immunoSEQ multiplex PCR; TCRdb's copy keeps in-frame clones and lacks some. The sample yields around 700,000 clones, about 90% seen once. The source material was peripheral blood. The receptors derive from a woman aged 18-29 years with acute or convalescent COVID-19.

V and J are TRBV7-8 and TRBJ2-2; D not certain. Between the trimmed V and J ends, which lost 7 bases and 4 bases, there was a span of 19 bases. The V gene's germline CDR1 is SGHVS and CDR2 FQNEAQ. The CDR3 is made up of 16 amino acids. CDR3 sequence reads: CASTTVPGDLTGELFF. The CDR3, as DNA: TGTGCCAGCACCACCGTTCCCGGTGATCTCACCGGGGAGCTGTTTTTT.

This clone was seen a few times. This rearrangement joins TRBV27 to TRBJ1-2; perhaps TRBD1 as D (5 bases). The CDR3 loop spans 13 amino acids. In germline, CDR1 is MNHEY, CDR2 SMNVEV (reference sequence). V gave up 8 bases and J gave up 4 bases, with 14 bases separating them. CDR3: CASALGGVYGYTF. CDR3 sequence (DNA): TGTGCCAGCGCCCTTGGAGGGGTCTATGGCTACACCTTC.

V and J are TRBV28 and TRBJ2-7; D remains unclear. Germline loops: CDR1 MDHEN, CDR2 SYDVKM. The CDR3 sequence is 11 residues long. Deletions cut 3 bases from V and 5 bases from J, with 5 bases between. The CDR3 DNA follows: TGTGCCAGCAGTTTTTTTAACGAGCAGTACTTC. Its translation is CASSFFNEQYF.

There are a few counts of this clone. The V gene is TRBV7-6, the J gene TRBJ2-1, with 9 bases identical to TRBD1. The CDR3 covers 17 residues. Germline V lookup: CDR1 SGHVS, CDR2 FNYEAQ. V shed 5 bases, J shed 0 bases, and the junction held 8 bases outside the gene matches. The chain's CDR3 is CASSPGQGLNSYNEQFF. The DNA of the CDR3 is TGTGCCAGCAGCCCCGGACAGGGGTTGAACTCCTACAATGAGCAGTTCTTC.

In its sample, this clone was seen once. This chain links TRBV5-5 with TRBJ2-7; 11 nucleotides agree with TRBD2. V gave up 6 bases and J gave up 0 bases; unmatched junction bases: 11. The CDR3 covers 17 residues. Germline V gives CDR1 SGHKS, CDR2 YYEKEE (reference sequence). As DNA, the CDR3 is TGTGCCAGCACGGACCGGCTAGCGGGGGGCGGCTCCTACGAGCAGTACTTC. Translation gives CASTDRLAGGGSYEQYF.

V is TRBV18 and J is TRBJ2-7; TRBD2 aligns across 8 bases. CDR1 and CDR2 from the germline V gene are KGHSH and LQKENI. The CDR3 covers 16 residues. The V segment lost 2 bases and the J segment 3 bases; nucleotides outside the gene matches: 9. The CDR3 coding sequence is TGTGCCAGCTCACCAAACGGGGGGGGAAAGATCTACGAGCAGTACTTC. Residues: CASSPNGGGKIYEQYF.

This CDR3 is CASSMAASNYGYTF. The CDR3, as DNA: TGTGCCAGTAGTATGGCGGCATCTAACTATGGCTACACCTTC. This sequence joins TRBV19 and TRBJ1-2, with D unresolved. V was cut by 3 bases and J by 0 bases, with 8 bases left in between. The CDR3 length is 14 residues. Germline V gene sequence: CDR1 LNHDA, CDR2 SQIVND (reference sequence). The full variable domain, with the rest looked up from reference TRBV19 and TRBJ1-2, is DGGITQSPKYLFRKEGQNVTLSCEQNLNHDAMYWYRQDPGQGLRLIYYSQIVNDFQKGDIAEGYSVSREKKESFPLTVTSAQKNPTAFYLCASSMAASNYGYTFGSGTRLTVV.

V and J are TRBV27 and TRBJ1-5; the match to TRBD1 covers 10 bases. Trimming removed 5 bases from V and 4 bases from J; junction bases left unmatched: 8. This CDR3 contains 16 residues. Germline V CDR1 and CDR2: MNHEY, SMNVEV (reference sequence). Here the CDR3 DNA reads TGTGCCAGCAGTCGACTCGGGACAGGGGAAAATCAGCCCCAGCATTTT. It yields the protein CASSRLGTGENQPQHF.

The chain combines TRBV7-2 with TRBJ1-4; D not certain. Trimming cost V 5 bases and J 11 bases, with 15 bases left between them. Germline-derived CDR1 and CDR2 are SGHTA and FQGNSA. The CDR3 loop spans 13 amino acids. CDR3 sequence (DNA): TGTGCCAGCAGCCCGACCCCGGGATGGAAACTGTTTTTT. The encoded protein is CASSPTPGWKLFF.

The J gene is TRBJ1-5, the V gene TRBV7-9; D perhaps matches TRBD1 (5 bases). With 5 bases removed from V and 7 bases from J, the gap between germline ends came to 15 bases. This CDR3 spans 14 amino acids. The germline V gene encodes CDR1 SEHNR and CDR2 FQNEAQ (reference sequence). CDR3 residues: CASSRGEFGQPQHF. As DNA, the CDR3 is TGTGCCAGCAGCCGGGGGGAGTTCGGCCAGCCCCAGCATTTT.

This chain links TRBV19 with TRBJ2-1, with D perhaps TRBD1 (6 bases). The CDR3 runs 16 residues. Per germline, CDR1 LNHDA and CDR2 SQIVND (reference sequence). V lost 1 base, J lost 7 bases, and 17 bases lay in between. CDR3 sequence (DNA): TGTGCCAGTAGTATAGCCGGGACACCGGGTTGGAATGAGCAGTTCTTC. Translated, it gives CASSIAGTPGWNEQFF.

The gene calls are TRBV5-6 and TRBJ1-6; the match to TRBD1 covers 12 bases. Per the germline V gene, CDR1 is SGHDT and CDR2 is YYEEEE. V was clipped by 4 bases and J by 9 bases; unmatched bases: 8. The CDR3 totals 16 residues. CDR3 amino acids: CASSKPGTGGRSPLHF. The CDR3 DNA reads TGTGCCAGCAGCAAGCCCGGGACAGGGGGCCGTTCACCCCTCCACTTT.

This chain links TRBV5-5 with TRBJ1-3, with D maybe TRBD1 (6 bases). Trimming removed 0 bases at V and 0 bases at J, with 7 bases between. The length of the CDR3 is 15 residues. Germline V CDR1 and CDR2: SGHKS, YYEKEE (reference sequence). The DNA of the CDR3 is TGTGCCAGCAGCTTGGAACAGGGCTCTGGAAACACCATATATTTT. It is translated as CASSLEQGSGNTIYF.

This clone has a single count. The chain carries TRBV7-9 and TRBJ2-7, with D maybe TRBD2 (5 bases). Deletions cut 3 bases from V and 1 base from J, with 13 bases between. The CDR3 has 15 amino acids. Germline V gene data show CDR1 as SEHNR and CDR2 as FQNEAQ (reference sequence). The CDR3 DNA reads as TGTGCCAGCAGCTTTGAGCGGCCATCTTCCTACGAGCAGTACTTC. As protein: CASSFERPSSYEQYF.

The chain combines TRBV29-1 with TRBJ1-2; the D gene is possibly TRBD1 (5 bases). This CDR3 has 13 amino acids. Trimming removed 5 bases from V and 1 base from J, with 11 bases in between. From germline, CDR1 is SQVTM and CDR2 ANQGSEA. The CDR3 region has the DNA TGCAGCGTTCATTCAGGACATAACTATGGCTACACCTTC. It translates to CSVHSGHNYGYTF.